The next 30 T cell receptor beta chains were all read from a single sample in a study of cytomegalovirus exposure and HLA in healthy donors. A multiplex PCR was run with 60 Vbeta primers and 13 Jbeta primers. TCRdb's table, derived via immunoSEQ multiplex PCR, lists solely in-frame clones and lacks some. The top ten hold around 2.1% of the sample, which has 130,000 or so clones, 73% seen once. The material sequenced was PBMCs. These receptors were taken from a middle-aged woman in good health and CMV-seropositive.

The chain is built from TRBV30 and TRBJ1-2; tentative D call: TRBD1 (6 bases). This CDR3 has 14 amino acids. Looked up from germline, CDR1 is GTSNPN and CDR2 is SVGIG (reference sequence). Deletions cut 3 bases from V and 8 bases from J, with 19 bases between. The CDR3 sequence: CAWRATSSTGGYTF. CDR3 bases: TGTGCCTGGAGGGCGACGTCCTCGACAGGAGGCTACACCTTC.

The J gene is TRBJ2-7, the V gene TRBV7-2; the D is unclear. This CDR3 has 12 residues. V shed 4 bases and J shed 6 bases, with 10 bases lying between them. Per the germline V gene, CDR1 is SGHTA and CDR2 is FQGNSA. This CDR3 reads CASSYAGIEQYF. The CDR3 coding sequence is TGTGCCAGCAGCTACGCAGGTATCGAGCAGTACTTC.

The chain uses TRBV5-1 and TRBJ2-3; TRBD2 matches 9 bases. Germline V lookup: CDR1 SGHRS, CDR2 YFSETQ. The CDR3 extends over 17 amino acids. With V trimmed by 0 bases and J by 0 bases, 5 bases remained unmatched. In DNA, the CDR3 is TGCGCCAGCAGCTTGGTCGCGGGACTAGCTAGCACAGATACGCAGTATTTT. Translation gives CASSLVAGLASTDTQYF.

This chain uses TRBV27 with TRBJ2-1; 10 bases line up with TRBD2. This CDR3 contains 15 residues. V lost 3 bases, J lost 9 bases, and 8 bases stayed unmatched. Germline V gene sequence: CDR1 MNHEY, CDR2 SMNVEV (reference sequence). The CDR3, as DNA: TGTGCCAGCAGTTTGGGCCTAGCGGGAGTAGGTGAGCAGTTCTTC. Its protein is CASSLGLAGVGEQFF.

The rearrangement joins TRBV29-1 to TRBJ2-3, with TRBD2 as a possible D gene (6 bases). The V gene's germline CDR1 is SQVTM and CDR2 ANQGSEA. The V end was cut by 6 bases, the J end by 0 bases, with 16 bases between. The CDR3 is 15 residues long. In nucleotides, the CDR3 is TGCAGCGTAGTCGGAACCGGGACTAGCACAGATACGCAGTATTTT. Translated, it gives CSVVGTGTSTDTQYF.

The chain uses TRBV7-5 and TRBJ2-1; the table's TRBD2 call for D was not verified on the DNA. TRBV7-5 is designated a pseudogene. This CDR3 has 14 amino acids. CDR3 sequence: CVRSRTGLINEQFF. In DNA, the CDR3 is TGTGTCAGAAGCAGAACTGGACTAATCAATGAGCAGTTCTTC.

For this clone: This same CDR3 is encoded by further DNA sequences in the sample. The CDR3 loop is CASSKGQGDTEAFF. The CDR3 DNA sequence: TGTGCCAGCAGCAAAGGACAGGGCGACACTGAAGCTTTCTTT. The chain employs TRBV11-3 and TRBJ1-1, with 8 bases matching TRBD1. CDR1 and CDR2 (germline): SGHNT, YENEEA. The CDR3 runs 14 residues. V gave up 5 bases and J gave up 3 bases; unmatched junction bases: 5.

This clone was observed once. The CDR3 bases are TGTGCCAGCAGCTTAGGGCGGCTCCATACCTACGAGCAGTACTTC. It is translated as CASSLGRLHTYEQYF. V gene TRBV7-8 combines with J gene TRBJ2-7; D not resolved. V gave up 1 base and J gave up 2 bases, with 12 bases separating them. The CDR3 is 15 residues long. From germline, CDR1 is SGHVS and CDR2 FQNEAQ. The variable domain in full, completed from reference TRBV7-8 and TRBJ2-7, reads GAGVSQSPRYKVAKRGQDVALRCDPISGHVSLFWYQQALGQGPEFLTYFQNEAQLDKSGLPSDRFFAERPEGSVSTLKIQRTQQEDSAVYLCASSLGRLHTYEQYFGPGTRLTVT.

This clone was seen only once. V and J are TRBV4-1 and TRBJ2-2; TRBD1 matches 7 bases. In germline, CDR1 is MGHRA, CDR2 YSYEKL. The trim removed 0 bases at V and 7 bases at J, leaving 11 bases unmatched. This CDR3 is 17 amino acids long. CDR3 sequence (DNA): TGCGCCAGCAGCCAAGATAAGGATCGACAGGGTGACGGGGAGCTGTTTTTT. Amino acid sequence: CASSQDKDRQGDGELFF.

The V call is TRBV7-2, the J call TRBJ1-2; TRBD1 might be the D (5 bases). Germline V gene sequence: CDR1 SGHTA, CDR2 FQGNSA. The CDR3 spans 15 residues. The germline V and J ends were trimmed by 5 bases and 7 bases, with 20 bases remaining between them. CDR3 amino acids: CASSPSGRALAGYTF. For the CDR3, the DNA is TGTGCCAGCAGCCCTAGTGGCAGGGCTTTGGCTGGCTACACCTTC.

This rearrangement joins TRBV5-6 to TRBJ2-2; TRBD1 might be the D (6 bases). Per the germline V gene, CDR1 is SGHDT and CDR2 is YYEEEE. The ends were cut back, 4 bases at V and 8 bases at J, with 9 bases in the middle. This CDR3 is 12 amino acids long. The CDR3 reads CASSQDRGELFF. The CDR3 nucleotides read TGTGCCAGCAGCCAAGACAGGGGGGAGCTGTTTTTT.

This chain uses TRBV7-2 with TRBJ2-3, with 8 bases that match TRBD2. Germline trimming cut 0 bases from V and 1 base from J; bases unmatched to any gene: 9. The germline V gene has CDR1 SGHTA and CDR2 FQGNSA. The CDR3 runs 18 residues. CDR3 DNA sequence: TGTGCCAGCAGCTTAGCGCGCTCAGCGGGAGTGCGCACAGATACGCAGTATTTT. Amino acids: CASSLARSAGVRTDTQYF.

This chain links TRBV30 with TRBJ2-7; D might be TRBD2 (5 bases). The germline V gene encodes CDR1 GTSNPN and CDR2 SVGIG (reference sequence). The CDR3 length is 13 residues. The V end lost 4 bases, the J end lost 7 bases, and 17 bases lay between the germline ends. The CDR3 protein is CAWKIFRTVEQYF. The CDR3 bases are TGTGCCTGGAAAATTTTCCGGACTGTAGAGCAGTACTTC.

V usage is TRBV5-6 and J usage is TRBJ1-1; 7 nucleotides match TRBD1. The V gene's germline CDR1 is SGHDT and CDR2 YYEEEE. After removal of 4 bases from V and 7 bases from J, the junction contained 7 bases not matched to a gene. The CDR3 length is 13 residues. CDR3 DNA sequence: TGTGCCAGCAGCCCCTCCGGACAGGATGAAGCTTTCTTT. Amino acids: CASSPSGQDEAFF.

The rearrangement uses TRBV10-3 and TRBJ2-7; TRBD2 aligns across 14 bases. J gave up 6 bases and V 8 bases, and 6 bases lay outside the gene matches. Germline CDR1 is ENHRY and CDR2 is SYGVKD. CDR3 length: 14 residues. The CDR3 sequence is CAIGRTSGRTEQYF. CDR3 coding DNA: TGTGCCATCGGGCGGACTAGCGGGAGGACCGAGCAGTACTTC.

The chain joins TRBV19 to TRBJ1-2, with 7 bases aligning to TRBD1. The trim removed 5 bases at V and 3 bases at J, leaving 12 bases unmatched. CDR1 is LNHDA, CDR2 SQIVND, per germline (reference sequence). The CDR3 has 16 residues. CDR3 amino acids: CASSPHGQARDYGYTF. The CDR3 DNA reads as TGTGCCAGTAGTCCCCATGGACAGGCGCGAGACTATGGCTACACCTTC.

The chain has TRBV30 and TRBJ2-5; tentatively, D is TRBD1 (6 bases). Trimming cost V 3 bases and J 2 bases, with 10 bases left between them. This CDR3 contains 13 residues. CDR1 is GTSNPN, CDR2 SVGIG, per germline (reference sequence). The CDR3 coding sequence is TGTGCCTGGAGGACGCAGGGGCAAGAGACCCAGTACTTC. Amino acid sequence: CAWRTQGQETQYF.

CDR3: CASSPSSGIVGRGYQPQHF. The CDR3 bases are TGTGCCAGTAGTCCCTCCTCGGGGATCGTCGGCAGGGGATATCAGCCCCAGCATTTT. The chain joins TRBV19 to TRBJ1-5; D perhaps matches TRBD1 (6 bases). Between the trimmed V and J ends, which lost 5 bases and 5 bases, there was a span of 28 bases. This CDR3 comprises 19 residues. Germline CDR1 LNHDA, CDR2 SQIVND (reference sequence).

A single count supports this clone. This chain links TRBV27 with TRBJ2-1; TRBD2 matches 9 bases. CDR3 length: 15 amino acids. Trimming removed 4 bases from V and 4 bases from J; junction bases left unmatched: 5. Germline V lookup: CDR1 MNHEY, CDR2 SMNVEV (reference sequence). This chain's CDR3 is CASSSGTSIYNEQFF. For the CDR3, the DNA is TGTGCCAGCAGTTCCGGGACTAGCATATACAATGAGCAGTTCTTC.

V usage is TRBV28 and J usage is TRBJ1-1, with TRBD1 matching over 7 bases. The V gene end was trimmed by 3 bases and the J gene end by 5 bases; junction bases not matched to a gene: 12. Germline V gene data show CDR1 as MDHEN and CDR2 as SYDVKM. This CDR3 has 16 amino acids. CDR3 amino acids: CASSFIRGQSRTEAFF. The CDR3 DNA reads as TGTGCCAGCAGTTTTATTAGGGGGCAAAGTCGGACTGAAGCTTTCTTT.

This clone occurred once. The chain joins TRBV7-2 to TRBJ1-1; 7 bases align to TRBD1. The ends lost 4 bases at V and 10 bases at J; junction bases unmatched: 15. Per germline, CDR1 SGHTA and CDR2 FQGNSA. The CDR3 is 15 amino acids. The CDR3 sequence: CASSYQQGNRHSAFF. The CDR3 region has the DNA TGTGCCAGCAGCTACCAACAGGGGAACCGGCATTCAGCTTTCTTT.

CDR3 in DNA: TGTGCCTGGAGTTGGACTAGCGGACCCACCGGGGAGCTGTTTTTT. Translating gives CAWSWTSGPTGELFF. The chain couples TRBV30 to TRBJ2-2; the match to TRBD2 covers 10 bases. V shed 2 bases and J 4 bases; nucleotides not matched to a gene: 4. The germline CDR1 and CDR2 sequences are GTSNPN and SVGIG (reference sequence). There are 15 residues in the CDR3.

V and J are TRBV18 and TRBJ1-1; 8 bases agree with TRBD1. Trimming removed 0 bases from V and 11 bases from J; junction bases left unmatched: 2. The germline V gene encodes CDR1 KGHSH and CDR2 LQKENI. The CDR3 is 12 residues long. This CDR3 is CASSPPTGDAFF. The CDR3 DNA reads TGTGCCAGCTCACCACCGACAGGGGATGCTTTCTTT.

V usage is TRBV29-1 and J usage is TRBJ1-3, with 10 bases that match TRBD1. The CDR3 is made up of 19 amino acids. Unmatched junction bases numbered 11, after V lost 0 bases and J lost 0 bases. Germline assignment: CDR1 SQVTM and CDR2 ANQGSEA. This chain's CDR3 is CSVEDLPRTGGHSGNTIYF. In DNA, the CDR3 is TGCAGCGTTGAAGATCTACCTCGGACAGGGGGGCACTCTGGAAACACCATATATTTT. Full variable domain (missing parts from reference TRBV29-1 and TRBJ1-3): SAVISQKPSRDICQRGTSLTIQCQVDSQVTMMFWYRQQPGQSLTLIATANQGSEATYESGFVIDKFPISRPNLTFSTLTVSNMSPEDSSIYLCSVEDLPRTGGHSGNTIYFGEGSWLTVV.

The J gene is TRBJ2-7, the V gene TRBV4-1; D is undetermined. CDR1 MGHRA and CDR2 YSYEKL come from the germline V gene. Trimming removed 0 bases from V and 0 bases from J, with 6 bases in between. The CDR3 runs 14 residues. CDR3 DNA sequence: TGCGCCAGCAGCCAAGAGAAGAGCTCCTACGAGCAGTACTTC. Amino acid sequence: CASSQEKSSYEQYF.

A few counts support this clone. The gene calls are TRBV29-1 and TRBJ2-7, with a tentative D call TRBD2 (6 bases). The germline CDR1 and CDR2 sequences are SQVTM and ANQGSEA. Trimming removed 6 bases from V and 7 bases from J, with 13 bases in between. The CDR3 length is 11 residues. The CDR3 DNA reads TGCAGCGTCCGCGGGACCTTGGAGCAGTACTTC. Protein: CSVRGTLEQYF.

The chain carries TRBV9 and TRBJ2-2; TRBD2 matches at 10 bases. The V gene's germline CDR1 is SGDLS and CDR2 YYNGEE. V trimming: 3 bases; J trimming: 5 bases; junction bases outside the gene matches: 4. The CDR3 length is 15 residues. This CDR3 is CASSAPGLATGELFF. CDR3 coding DNA: TGTGCCAGCAGCGCCCCGGGACTAGCGACCGGGGAGCTGTTTTTT.

This sequence joins TRBV7-3 and TRBJ2-3; D ambiguous. This CDR3 spans 13 amino acids. V lost 4 bases, J lost 3 bases, and 8 bases lay in between. Per the germline V gene, CDR1 is SGHTA and CDR2 is FQGTGA. The CDR3 bases are TGTGCCAGCAGCTCCTCCGGGACAGATACGCAGTATTTT. Translating it yields CASSSSGTDTQYF.

The chain links TRBV6-5 to TRBJ2-7; D unclear. CDR1 is MNHEY and CDR2 is SVGAGI in the germline V gene. Trimming left V 1 base short and J 1 base short, with 5 bases between. The CDR3 is 13 residues long. The DNA for the CDR3 is TGTGCCAGCAGTTACTACGGTTCCTACGAGCAGTACTTC. Protein sequence: CASSYYGSYEQYF.

V is TRBV7-2 and J is TRBJ2-2; tentative D call: TRBD1 (6 bases). Germline-derived CDR1 and CDR2 are SGHTA and FQGNSA. This CDR3 comprises 15 residues. V lost 1 base, J lost 4 bases, and 10 bases lay in between. CDR3 in amino acids: CASSLGGRGTGELFF. The CDR3 DNA sequence: TGTGCCAGCAGCTTAGGGGGCAGGGGCACCGGGGAGCTGTTTTTT.